Presented here are 24 T cell receptor beta chains from one specimen sequenced in a study of post-analysis software for immune sequencing data. Findings of the study overall: Controls had lower frequencies than patients of roughly five TRBV segments, which included TRBV5-6, TRBV5-1 and TRBV20-1.

cDNA libraries for TCR beta contained unique molecular identifiers. TCRdb re-called the PCR reads with MiXCR, one entry per CDR3 protein. The table shows some 890,000 distinct CDR3 sequences, with roughly half occurring only once. Their recognized antigens are unknown. The sequencing sample was made of blood. These receptors all come from a girl aged 5 to 17 with multiple sclerosis.

This clonotype was counted a few times. This rearrangement joins TRBV3-1 to TRBJ2-5; D is unresolved. V was cut by 3 bases and J by 6 bases, with 8 bases left in between. From germline, CDR1 is LGHDT and CDR2 YNNKEL (reference sequence). The CDR3 is 12 residues long. The CDR3 sequence is CASSQVTKTQYF. In DNA, the CDR3 is TGTGCCAGCAGCCAGGTCACAAAGACCCAGTACTTC.

V usage is TRBV29-1 and J usage is TRBJ2-7; perhaps TRBD1 as D (6 bases). V dropped 1 base and J dropped 9 bases, with 22 bases sitting between them. CDR1 and CDR2 from the germline V gene are SQVTM and ANQGSEA. The CDR3 runs 15 residues. The CDR3 coding sequence is TGCAGCGTTGAAGGGTTTGGGGGCTCCGACTCAGGGCAGTACTTC. This translates into CSVEGFGGSDSGQYF.

The chain employs TRBV7-2 and TRBJ1-5, with D unresolved. Germline V lookup: CDR1 SGHTA, CDR2 FQGNSA. The V end was cut by 3 bases, the J end by 3 bases, with 9 bases between. The CDR3 sequence is 14 residues long. The CDR3: CASSFNIINQPQHF. CDR3 nucleotides: TGTGCCAGCAGCTTTAACATTATCAATCAGCCCCAGCATTTT.

This clonotype was seen a handful of times. V usage is TRBV20-1 and J usage is TRBJ2-7, with 10 bases identical to TRBD2. The germline gives CDR1 DFQATT, CDR2 SNEGSKA (reference sequence). The CDR3 spans 17 residues. V dropped 6 bases and J dropped 2; count of bases not matched to a gene: 16. CDR3 coding DNA: TGCAGTGCCCCCCGAGGCCTAGCGGGGGCCCCGACCTACGAGCAGTACTTC. This codes for CSAPRGLAGAPTYEQYF.

The chain carries TRBV5-1 and TRBJ1-2; D call uncertain. Per germline, CDR1 SGHRS and CDR2 YFSETQ. Trimming removed 3 bases from V and 1 base from J, with 10 bases in between. This CDR3 comprises 14 residues. The CDR3 nucleotides are TGCGCCAGCAGCTCGGACGGAAATAACTATGGCTACACCTTC. Amino acids: CASSSDGNNYGYTF.

This clonotype was detected a few times. This chain connects TRBV5-1 to TRBJ2-7; 7 bases match TRBD1. In germline, CDR1 is SGHRS, CDR2 YFSETQ. CDR3 length: 15 amino acids. With 0 bases clipped from V and 5 bases from J, the junction kept 8 bases outside the gene matches. The chain's CDR3 is CASSLAGQGVHEQYF. The CDR3 coding sequence is TGCGCCAGCAGCTTGGCGGGGCAGGGGGTCCACGAGCAGTACTTC.

This clonotype was counted between two and nine times. In DNA form, the CDR3 reads TGTGCCAGCAGTTACGAACGCGAGCAGTACTTC. This gives the protein CASSYEREQYF. The rearrangement uses TRBV6-5 and TRBJ2-7; D is ambiguous. The CDR3 extends over 11 amino acids. The germline V and J ends were trimmed by 2 bases and 6 bases, with 5 bases remaining between them. CDR1 is MNHEY, CDR2 SVGAGI, per germline.

This clonotype was detected a few times. The chain combines TRBV6-5 with TRBJ2-7; 9 bases are a match to TRBD1. The ends lost 8 bases at V and 5 bases at J; junction bases unmatched: 4. This CDR3 comprises 12 residues. Germline CDR1 is MNHEY and CDR2 is SVGAGI. The CDR3 nucleotides read TGTGCCAGCCGGGACAGGGTCAACGAGCAGTACTTC. Amino acids: CASRDRVNEQYF.

The chain is built from TRBV20-1 and TRBJ2-7, with TRBD2 identical over 9 bases. Gene TRBJ2-5 matches the end of the DNA better, so the J call may be wrong. The CDR3 sequence is 14 residues long. Germline CDR1 DFQATT, CDR2 SNEGSKA (reference sequence). CDR3: CSARIAGAMETQYF. CDR3 nucleotides: TGCAGTGCTAGGATAGCGGGGGCGATGGAGACCCAGTACTTC.

V is TRBV20-1 and J is TRBJ2-4; TRBD2 is a possible D gene (6 bases). CDR3 size: 19 residues. Looked up from germline, CDR1 is DFQATT and CDR2 is SNEGSKA (reference sequence). Trimming removed 2 bases at V and 0 bases at J, with 23 bases between. The CDR3 protein is CSARPPLAGGPTAKNIQYF. The CDR3 bases are TGCAGTGCTAGACCCCCACTAGCAGGAGGGCCTACAGCCAAAAACATTCAGTACTTC.

This clonotype was picked up a small number of times. V is TRBV7-3 and J is TRBJ2-1; 14 bases fit TRBD2. The germline V gene encodes CDR1 SGHTA and CDR2 FQGTGA. The CDR3 has 16 residues. V shed 4 bases, J shed 7 bases, and the junction held 6 bases outside the gene matches. Here the CDR3 reads CASSSTGLAGVNEQFF. CDR3 DNA sequence: TGTGCCAGCAGCTCCACGGGACTAGCGGGAGTTAATGAGCAGTTCTTC.

The chain links TRBV5-1 to TRBJ2-7; a weak D match, TRBD2 (5 bases). The CDR3 consists of 12 residues. CDR1 and CDR2 from the germline V gene are SGHRS and YFSETQ. V lost 4 bases, J lost 7 bases, and 12 bases lay in between. CDR3 nucleotide sequence: TGCGCCAGCAGCGAGTTGGAGCGGGAGCAGTACTTC. Its translation: CASSELEREQYF.

This sequence joins TRBV14 and TRBJ2-2; no definite D call. The V gene's germline CDR1 is SGHDN and CDR2 FVKESK. V lost 0 bases and J lost 5, with 7 bases in between. CDR3 length equals 14 residues. The CDR3, as DNA: TGTGCCAGCAGCCAAGATCGGGCAACCGGGGAGCTGTTTTTT. Translation: CASSQDRATGELFF.

The J gene is TRBJ2-5, the V gene TRBV10-3, with D possibly matching TRBD2 (6 bases). This CDR3 region has 15 residues. Trimming pared 8 bases from V and 5 bases from J, leaving 21 bases between. CDR1 and CDR2 (germline): ENHRY, SYGVKD. The CDR3 DNA reads TGTGCCATCTCCCCTCAAAGTGGGCTAGCGGAGACCCAGTACTTC. It codes for CAISPQSGLAETQYF.

This chain uses TRBV18 with TRBJ2-1, with D unresolved. The CDR3 covers 11 residues. Germline-derived CDR1 and CDR2 are KGHSH and LQKENI. The ends were cut back, 5 bases at V and 10 bases at J, with 9 bases in the middle. CDR3 loop: CASSFTKEQFF. The CDR3, as DNA: TGTGCCAGCTCATTTACTAAGGAGCAGTTCTTC.

The J gene is TRBJ2-5, the V gene TRBV2; 10 bases line up with TRBD2. The CDR3 totals 14 residues. Germline V CDR1 and CDR2: SNHLY, FYNNEI. With 5 bases clipped from V and 4 bases from J, the junction kept 4 bases outside the gene matches. CDR3 sequence: CASSPIAGGETQYF. The CDR3 DNA follows: TGTGCCAGCAGTCCTATAGCGGGGGGAGAGACCCAGTACTTC.

V is TRBV5-1 and J is TRBJ2-7; D may be TRBD2 (6 bases). The CDR3 totals 16 residues. V was shortened by 0 bases and J by 2 bases, with 15 bases between the two germline ends. Germline V gene sequence: CDR1 SGHRS, CDR2 YFSETQ. This CDR3 is CASSLAGLQGTYEQYF. The DNA of the CDR3 is TGCGCCAGCAGCTTGGCGGGACTTCAGGGCACCTACGAGCAGTACTTC.

This clonotype was observed a few times. The rearrangement uses TRBV25-1 and TRBJ2-7, with 9 bases lining up with TRBD1. Germline CDR1 MGHDK, CDR2 SYGVNS. The CDR3 runs 15 residues. V was pared by 7 bases and J by 3 bases, with 10 bases of the junction left unmatched. DNA for the CDR3: TGTGCCAGCACTCCCTGGGGGACAGGGAGCTACGAGCAGTACTTC. It is translated as CASTPWGTGSYEQYF.

This clonotype came up a few times. The junction shows a germline mismatch at one end, possibly a read error. The gene calls are TRBV7-7 and TRBJ2-1; 11 bases align to TRBD2. The CDR3 runs to 14 residues. The germline gives CDR1 SSHAT, CDR2 FNYEAQ (reference sequence). The CDR3, as DNA: TGTGCTAGCACCCGACTAGCGGGGTACAATGAGCAGTTCTTC. Protein: CASTRLAGYNEQFF.

V gene TRBV6-5 combines with J gene TRBJ2-1; weak D call: TRBD1 (5 bases). The germline CDR1 and CDR2 sequences are MNHEY and SVGAGI. Trimming took off 2 bases at V and 2 bases at J, with 16 bases between the two ends. This CDR3 is built from 17 residues. For the CDR3, the DNA is TGTGCCAGCAGTTACCGATCCGTGCAGGGCACCTACAATGAGCAGTTCTTC. Protein product: CASSYRSVQGTYNEQFF.

The chain recombines TRBV5-1 with TRBJ2-3; no reliable D call. This CDR3 region has 13 residues. Germline CDR1 SGHRS, CDR2 YFSETQ. Between the trimmed V and J ends, which lost 8 bases and 3 bases, there was a span of 13 bases. In DNA, the CDR3 is TGCGCCAGTGGTGGGGAAGGGACAGATACGCAGTATTTT. This gives the protein CASGGEGTDTQYF. Full variable domain (remainder filled in from reference TRBV5-1 and TRBJ2-3): KAGVTQTPRYLIKTRGQQVTLSCSPISGHRSVSWYQQTPGQGLQFLFEYFSETQRNKGNFPGRFSGRQFSNSRSEMNVSTLELGDSALYLCASGGEGTDTQYFGPGTRLTVL.

V gene TRBV28 combines with J gene TRBJ1-6; no clear D gene. V lost 6 bases, J lost 7 bases, and 13 bases lay in between. This CDR3 comprises 14 residues. Per germline, CDR1 MDHEN and CDR2 SYDVKM. The CDR3 region is CASSLRAANSPLHF. CDR3 bases: TGTGCCAGCAGCCTCCGGGCCGCCAATTCACCCCTCCACTTT.

The chain joins TRBV10-3 to TRBJ1-1; maybe TRBD1 (5 bases). Germline V gene sequence: CDR1 ENHRY, CDR2 SYGVKD. This CDR3 is built from 13 residues. Trimming stripped 5 bases from V and 4 bases from J, with 11 bases between. The CDR3 loop is CAISSREVTEAFF. CDR3 coding DNA: TGTGCCATCAGTTCCAGGGAGGTCACTGAAGCTTTCTTT.

The chain couples TRBV20-1 to TRBJ2-7, with unresolved D. The V gene lost 3 bases and the J gene lost 1 base, with 13 bases spanning the gap. The CDR3 spans 14 residues. CDR1 and CDR2 from the germline V gene are DFQATT and SNEGSKA (reference sequence). The CDR3 loop is CSASDVQTSYEQYF. CDR3 coding DNA: TGCAGTGCTAGTGATGTCCAAACGTCCTACGAGCAGTACTTC.